This T cell receptor (beta chain) comes out of a study of T cell responses to AZD1222 COVID-19 vaccine. Generated by immunoSEQ multiplex PCR, the TCRdb table keeps only in-frame clones and is missing some. The table records around 90,000 clones, 91% of them present only once. With 4 bases clipped from V and 8 bases from J, the junction kept 9 bases outside the gene matches. Germline CDR1 is MDHEN and CDR2 is SYDVKM. The CDR3 has 14 amino acids. The gene calls are TRBV28 and TRBJ1-2, with 8 bases aligning to TRBD1. The sequence came from an adult in good health. The material sequenced was peripheral blood, taken on day 0 of MenACWY control vaccination. CDR3 sequence reads: CASSWLVRGRGYTF. Here the CDR3 DNA reads TGTGCCAGCAGTTGGTTGGTCAGGGGGCGAGGCTACACCTTC.